This T cell receptor (beta chain) was profiled in a study of blood T cell repertoires in COVID-19. Across the study: Sites in the United States, Italy and Spain provided acute and convalescent COVID-19 samples.

Trimming at V came to 4 bases and at J to 5 bases, leaving 10 bases not matched to a gene. The germline CDR1 and CDR2 sequences are MGHRA and YSYEKL. This CDR3 comprises 15 residues. Recruits, aged 18 to 89 years, lived in 20 to 30 US areas. The table lists this clone with a count of one. In the source study's methods: Estimation of nucleated cell counts relied on the amplification of reference gene primers. Assay: immunoSEQ multiplex PCR; the TCRdb copy retains only in-frame clones and omits some. That table furnishes V, J and clone size, whereas the DNA furnished D and trimming. The table shows around 500,000 clones, with roughly 90% occurring only once.

The TCR comes from a woman in her thirties or forties who had recovered from COVID-19. The chain recombines TRBV4-1 with TRBJ2-7, with 8 bases matching TRBD1. The sequencing input was PBMCs or T cells enriched from blood (not recorded which). DNA for the CDR3: TGCGCCAGCAGCCTTCTCCAGGGGGCGGGCAACGAGCAGTACTTC. This sequence encodes CASSLLQGAGNEQYF.